Here is one TCR beta chain with its context. The clone's antigen remains unknown. No base quality values were provided; no much bigger clone lies one nucleotide off. In total, roughly 670 healthy bone marrow donors made up the cohort. Cohort members were all nominally healthy when sampled, although unrecorded immune exposures were likely present. The donor tested CMV seropositive, placing the donor among the approximately 290 seropositive members of the cohort. A peripheral blood sample was provided by each donor, and peripheral blood mononuclear cells were used for TCR beta sequencing. Genomic DNA extraction from the blood cell samples was performed with the Qiagen DNeasy Blood Extraction Kit. Via the germline V gene, CDR1 is SNHLY and CDR2 FYNNEI. The CDR3 holds 15 amino acids from the cysteine to the phenylalanine. Left in the record is the CDR3 DNA by itself, 45 bases read in frame from the first base. The junction shows trimming of 2 bases on V and 1 base on J, and the gene matches do not reach 2 bases of it.

These data belong to a study of cytomegalovirus exposure and HLA in healthy donors (dated by TCRdb to about 2017). General notes on the study: In an earlier analysis of fewer than 750 of the donors, 276 Gb of sequence data and 100 million or so unique TCR beta sequences from 150 million to 200 million T cells were reported. An early release that covered some 630 HLA-typed donors contained approximately 300 gigabases of sequencing data and tens of millions of unique TCR sequences. Among the roughly 400 genotyped donors, about 85% belonged to the genetic ancestry cluster associated with self-reported Caucasian donors. The study aimed to test whether cataloging public T cell receptors could reveal signatures of past pathogen exposure. Using immunosequencing, the study profiled T cell repertoires from roughly 650 subjects and related those repertoires to cytomegalovirus serostatus. Along with the 666-subject first cohort, a separate validation cohort of roughly 110 different subjects was used. To predict cytomegalovirus infection status, the study brought together high-throughput TCR immunosequencing, statistical association of individual TCRs with disease status, and machine learning. A later analysis re-analyzed previously published TCR beta repertoires from about 600 donors and added high-resolution HLA genotyping to study TCR occurrence patterns. The later analysis used no new phenotypic data to find candidate immune exposures, relying instead on TCR beta sequences and their occurrence across donors. An earlier analysis of around 640 of the donors used high-throughput TCR beta sequencing to judge whether each TCR beta V gene segment behaved as functional or pseudogenic. Alongside the repertoire data, information on donor age, sex, ethnicity and CMV serostatus was compiled. A later genetic analysis took genome-wide SNP genotypes for about three fifths of the roughly 670 donors and used that subset as a discovery cohort. Every repertoire in the discovery cohort had been generated on one and the same sequencing platform. HLA typing included class I and class II loci at four-digit resolution. Typing coverage differed by locus: A, B, C, DRB1 and DQB1 were typed in roughly 629-630 donors, DQA1 in 500 to 550, DPA1 in 600 to 610, and DPB1 in 400 to 480. Several DR-DQ haplotypes were treated as single units for association and clustering because of strong linkage in the cohort. Among some 400 genotyped donors of the cohort, an average of around 250,000 unique TCR beta nucleotide sequences was sequenced per donor, of which 15% to 20% were non-productive. Broad study findings and their caveats: In a later analysis, several top co-occurrence clusters were reported to appear linked to parvovirus B19, influenza, CMV and Epstein-Barr virus. In a later analysis, TCR association rates were found to vary across HLA loci, with the most associated TCRs seen for DRB1 alleles and the fewest for HLA-C alleles. Because HLA typing was unavailable for some donors at each locus, only the typed subset was used in association tests. Linkage disequilibrium might explain the correlated functional status among segregating V segments, but an unknown experimental factor could not be ruled out. In a later genetic analysis, a missense DCLRE1C variant was associated with V-gene and J-gene trimming of TCR beta chains, and the association was replicated in an independent cohort. While some public TCRs were present in many individuals, most TCR sequences turned up only very rarely across donors. The cohort was sequenced for TCR beta chains only, and without alpha or paired-chain data the features that could be detected were limited. At a false discovery rate of 0.05, a later analysis linked 16,000 or so TCR beta sequences to specific HLA alleles. In a later analysis, HLA-associated TCR beta chains were found to be more clonally expanded and to have lower generation probabilities than equally common non-associated chains. A further reported finding was that TCR beta sequences accurately predicted the HLA-A and HLA-B alleles for most subjects in the first cohort. Because the 87-base-pair reads could not distinguish some IMGT-functional V segments, including TRBV6-2 and TRBV6-3, those segments were excluded. In both the original and validation cohorts, the classifier was reported to diagnose cytomegalovirus status with high specificity and sensitivity. For the cohort, immune exposure information was limited to CMV serostatus. Sequencing depth was assumed to be roughly uniform across donors in the presence/absence analyses, though that assumption may not hold. A few of the identified cytomegalovirus-associated TCR beta chains were confirmed in vitro to be specific for cytomegalovirus antigens. The authors suggested that the approach could potentially be extended to other disease states and immunological phenotypes. The study listed 164 TCR beta chains as associated with cytomegalovirus. Most CMV-associated TCR beta chains appeared to be HLA-restricted in a later analysis, and the HLA associations seemed to be driven largely by CMV exposure. Roughly 15 rarely observed V segments, including chromosome 9 orphons, were excluded from the earlier analysis of some 590 of the donors because counts were too low. A later genetic analysis reported fewer N-insertions in productive TCRs among donors in an Asian-associated ancestry cluster than the roughly 650-donor mean. Assigning TCR associations to individual alleles was difficult when HLA alleles, especially DR and DQ, strongly co-occurred. A cluster of highly shared sequence variants was judged likely to be a technical artifact of the sequencing pipeline. An earlier analysis of approximately 500 of the donors showed that most TCR beta V segments appeared in productive rearrangements either about 87% or about 30% of the time, which broadly matched IMGT annotations.

Libraries were made using the immunoSEQ multiplex PCR assay. For the multiplex PCR, a mixture combining 60 forward primers for TCR Vbeta segments and 13 reverse primers for TCR Jbeta segments was used. Amplification of the CDR3 region of rearranged TCR beta genes was performed with a multiplex PCR assay on genomic DNA. The Illumina HiSeq System was used to sequence the amplified TCR beta libraries as 87-base-pair reads. In the original analysis: Across the 500 to 700 repertoires, a later analysis counted around 80 million unique TCR beta chains, roughly 11 million of which were shared by at least two donors. To remove PCR and sequencing errors, raw reads were error-corrected and collapsed into unique sequences using a nearest-neighbor algorithm that merged closely related sequences. V, D and J gene segments were assigned by aligning CDR3 sequences to IMGT reference sequences. For a sequence to be retained, at least a six-nucleotide match to both a V gene segment and a J gene segment was required. Rearrangements were called productive when the CDR3 lacked stop codons and stayed in frame with V and J; all others were non-productive. CDR3 was defined according to IMGT convention as the region running from the second conserved V-encoded cysteine to the conserved J-encoded phenylalanine. The earlier analysis of 500 to 750 of the donors excluded any sequence lacking an unambiguous match to a single V gene segment. In an earlier analysis of approximately 560 of the donors, a V segment was called functional when productive rearrangements were above 56.7%, and segregating when the standard deviation between donors exceeded 5%. A statistical classification framework was built for diagnosing cytomegalovirus status from the catalog of TCR beta chain sequences. In a later analysis, V and J genes were assigned by comparing TCR nucleotide sequences against IMGT/GENE-DB human TR gene sequences. Using the TCRdist pipeline, a later analysis assigned CDR3 sequences along with most-parsimonious VDJ recombination scenarios. In a later analysis, each TCR beta chain was defined by its CDR3 amino acid sequence together with its V-gene family, and reads without a unique V-gene family were excluded. As a way to deal with suspected cross-contamination and a sequencing artifact, a later analysis dropped over 550 nucleotide sequences that were highly shared and had low generation probability. In a later analysis, a clonal expansion index was calculated for each public chain from normalized within-repertoire ranks of inferred template counts. A later analysis computed generation probabilities with a VDJ recombination model fitted to out-of-frame rearrangements, and checked the results against IGoR. Hypergeometric tests were used in a later analysis to score TCR-TCR, TCR-HLA and TCR-CMV co-occurrence, with a repertoire-size bias correction applied to the TCR pairs. A later analysis estimated false discovery rates by permuting HLA or CMV assignments 20 times. A later analysis grouped co-occurring TCRs with DBSCAN, adding TCRdist sequence similarity when clustering within HLA-allele-positive subsets. Co-occurrence clustering excluded repertoires with fewer than 30,000 or more than 120,000 public chains, plus five with anomalous nucleotide sharing. The table comes from immuneACCESS by way of TCRdb, which keeps in-frame sequences with V and J called. Part of the clones is missing from these tables; in studies checked, under half for an unresolved V gene and the rest for unknown reasons. V, J and clone size are taken as reported in that table, and D and trimming were inferred from the DNA itself. In this sample the table shows under 200,000 clones, around 80% of which occur a single time. Jointly, the top ten make up 4.4% of the sample.

This sequence uses TRBV2 and TRBJ2-7, and 10 bases in between align with TRBD1. The sequenced material came from PBMCs. The TCR originated in a woman aged 30 to 39 in good health and CMV-seropositive. For the CDR3, the sequence is CASSEWDRGSYEQYF. The DNA reads TGTGCCAGCAGTGAATGGGACAGGGGTTCCTACGAGCAGTACTTC. The variable domain in full, with residues beyond the CDR3 obtained from the reference TRBV2 and TRBJ2-7 genes, is EPEVTQTPSHQVTQMGQEVILRCVPISNHLYFYWYRQILGQKVEFLVSFYNNEISEKSEIFDDQFSVERPDGSNFTLKIRSTKLEDSAMYFCASSEWDRGSYEQYFGPGTRLTVT.